The sequence of this T cell receptor (beta chain) was determined in a study of T cell responses to AZD1222 COVID-19 vaccine. Overall study results and limits: Just a handful of AZD1222 recipients were seropositive at baseline. Vaccination with two AZD1222 doses was followed by a rise in Spike-specific TCR breadth and depth.

With regard to this clone: What it binds is not known.

TCRdb's copy holds only in-frame clones and misses some; the assay was immunoSEQ multiplex PCR. Seen here are 130,000 or so clones, about 82% observed once, and the top ten hold 10% to 15%. V was pared by 4 bases and J by 8 bases, with 8 bases of the junction left unmatched. The CDR3 has 13 amino acids. The V gene's germline CDR1 is SGHRS and CDR2 YFSETQ. This specimen was peripheral blood, taken on day 0 of AZD1222 vaccination. The chain has TRBV5-1 and TRBJ1-1, with 7 bases identical to TRBD1. This clonotype was obtained from an adult in good health. CDR3 DNA sequence: TGCGCCAGCAGCCAGCCGGGACAGCCAGAAGCTTTCTTT. It is translated as CASSQPGQPEAFF.